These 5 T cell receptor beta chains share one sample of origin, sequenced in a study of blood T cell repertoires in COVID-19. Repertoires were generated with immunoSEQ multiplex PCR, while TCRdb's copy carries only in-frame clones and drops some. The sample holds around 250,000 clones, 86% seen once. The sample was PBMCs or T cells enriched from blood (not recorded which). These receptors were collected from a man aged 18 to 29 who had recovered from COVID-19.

This CDR3 is CASSHGTGGFSPQHF. DNA for the CDR3: TGCGCCAGCAGCCACGGAACAGGGGGTTTCTCGCCCCAGCATTTT. This chain links TRBV4-1 with TRBJ1-5, with 8 bases matching TRBD1. Germline trimming cut 3 bases from V and 9 bases from J; bases unmatched to any gene: 10. CDR1 and CDR2 (germline): MGHRA, YSYEKL. There are 15 residues in the CDR3.

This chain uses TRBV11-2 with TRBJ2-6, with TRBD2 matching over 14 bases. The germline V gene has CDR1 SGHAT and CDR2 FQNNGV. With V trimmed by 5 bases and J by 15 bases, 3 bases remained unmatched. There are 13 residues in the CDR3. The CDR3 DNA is TGTGCCAGCAGCACGGGACTAGCGGGAGCCCTGACTTTC. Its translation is CASSTGLAGALTF.

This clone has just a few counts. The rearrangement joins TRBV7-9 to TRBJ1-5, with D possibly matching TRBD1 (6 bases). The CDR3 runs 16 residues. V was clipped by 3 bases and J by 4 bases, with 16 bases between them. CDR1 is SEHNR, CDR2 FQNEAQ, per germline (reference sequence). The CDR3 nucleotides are TGTGCCAGCAGCTTGGGCACGGGGACACTGAATCAGCCCCAGCATTTT. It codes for CASSLGTGTLNQPQHF.

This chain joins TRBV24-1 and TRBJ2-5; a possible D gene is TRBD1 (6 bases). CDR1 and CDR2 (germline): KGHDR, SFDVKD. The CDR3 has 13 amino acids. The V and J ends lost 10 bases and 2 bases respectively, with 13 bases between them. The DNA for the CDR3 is TGTGCCACACAGGGAGTAGGACAAGAGACCCAGTACTTC. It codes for CATQGVGQETQYF.

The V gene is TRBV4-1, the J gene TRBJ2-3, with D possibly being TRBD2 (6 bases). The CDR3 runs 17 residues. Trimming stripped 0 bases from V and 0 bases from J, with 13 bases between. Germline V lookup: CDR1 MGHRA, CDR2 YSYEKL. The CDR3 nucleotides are TGCGCCAGCAGCCAAGAAGCTAGCGCGACTAGCACAGATACGCAGTATTTT. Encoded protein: CASSQEASATSTDTQYF.